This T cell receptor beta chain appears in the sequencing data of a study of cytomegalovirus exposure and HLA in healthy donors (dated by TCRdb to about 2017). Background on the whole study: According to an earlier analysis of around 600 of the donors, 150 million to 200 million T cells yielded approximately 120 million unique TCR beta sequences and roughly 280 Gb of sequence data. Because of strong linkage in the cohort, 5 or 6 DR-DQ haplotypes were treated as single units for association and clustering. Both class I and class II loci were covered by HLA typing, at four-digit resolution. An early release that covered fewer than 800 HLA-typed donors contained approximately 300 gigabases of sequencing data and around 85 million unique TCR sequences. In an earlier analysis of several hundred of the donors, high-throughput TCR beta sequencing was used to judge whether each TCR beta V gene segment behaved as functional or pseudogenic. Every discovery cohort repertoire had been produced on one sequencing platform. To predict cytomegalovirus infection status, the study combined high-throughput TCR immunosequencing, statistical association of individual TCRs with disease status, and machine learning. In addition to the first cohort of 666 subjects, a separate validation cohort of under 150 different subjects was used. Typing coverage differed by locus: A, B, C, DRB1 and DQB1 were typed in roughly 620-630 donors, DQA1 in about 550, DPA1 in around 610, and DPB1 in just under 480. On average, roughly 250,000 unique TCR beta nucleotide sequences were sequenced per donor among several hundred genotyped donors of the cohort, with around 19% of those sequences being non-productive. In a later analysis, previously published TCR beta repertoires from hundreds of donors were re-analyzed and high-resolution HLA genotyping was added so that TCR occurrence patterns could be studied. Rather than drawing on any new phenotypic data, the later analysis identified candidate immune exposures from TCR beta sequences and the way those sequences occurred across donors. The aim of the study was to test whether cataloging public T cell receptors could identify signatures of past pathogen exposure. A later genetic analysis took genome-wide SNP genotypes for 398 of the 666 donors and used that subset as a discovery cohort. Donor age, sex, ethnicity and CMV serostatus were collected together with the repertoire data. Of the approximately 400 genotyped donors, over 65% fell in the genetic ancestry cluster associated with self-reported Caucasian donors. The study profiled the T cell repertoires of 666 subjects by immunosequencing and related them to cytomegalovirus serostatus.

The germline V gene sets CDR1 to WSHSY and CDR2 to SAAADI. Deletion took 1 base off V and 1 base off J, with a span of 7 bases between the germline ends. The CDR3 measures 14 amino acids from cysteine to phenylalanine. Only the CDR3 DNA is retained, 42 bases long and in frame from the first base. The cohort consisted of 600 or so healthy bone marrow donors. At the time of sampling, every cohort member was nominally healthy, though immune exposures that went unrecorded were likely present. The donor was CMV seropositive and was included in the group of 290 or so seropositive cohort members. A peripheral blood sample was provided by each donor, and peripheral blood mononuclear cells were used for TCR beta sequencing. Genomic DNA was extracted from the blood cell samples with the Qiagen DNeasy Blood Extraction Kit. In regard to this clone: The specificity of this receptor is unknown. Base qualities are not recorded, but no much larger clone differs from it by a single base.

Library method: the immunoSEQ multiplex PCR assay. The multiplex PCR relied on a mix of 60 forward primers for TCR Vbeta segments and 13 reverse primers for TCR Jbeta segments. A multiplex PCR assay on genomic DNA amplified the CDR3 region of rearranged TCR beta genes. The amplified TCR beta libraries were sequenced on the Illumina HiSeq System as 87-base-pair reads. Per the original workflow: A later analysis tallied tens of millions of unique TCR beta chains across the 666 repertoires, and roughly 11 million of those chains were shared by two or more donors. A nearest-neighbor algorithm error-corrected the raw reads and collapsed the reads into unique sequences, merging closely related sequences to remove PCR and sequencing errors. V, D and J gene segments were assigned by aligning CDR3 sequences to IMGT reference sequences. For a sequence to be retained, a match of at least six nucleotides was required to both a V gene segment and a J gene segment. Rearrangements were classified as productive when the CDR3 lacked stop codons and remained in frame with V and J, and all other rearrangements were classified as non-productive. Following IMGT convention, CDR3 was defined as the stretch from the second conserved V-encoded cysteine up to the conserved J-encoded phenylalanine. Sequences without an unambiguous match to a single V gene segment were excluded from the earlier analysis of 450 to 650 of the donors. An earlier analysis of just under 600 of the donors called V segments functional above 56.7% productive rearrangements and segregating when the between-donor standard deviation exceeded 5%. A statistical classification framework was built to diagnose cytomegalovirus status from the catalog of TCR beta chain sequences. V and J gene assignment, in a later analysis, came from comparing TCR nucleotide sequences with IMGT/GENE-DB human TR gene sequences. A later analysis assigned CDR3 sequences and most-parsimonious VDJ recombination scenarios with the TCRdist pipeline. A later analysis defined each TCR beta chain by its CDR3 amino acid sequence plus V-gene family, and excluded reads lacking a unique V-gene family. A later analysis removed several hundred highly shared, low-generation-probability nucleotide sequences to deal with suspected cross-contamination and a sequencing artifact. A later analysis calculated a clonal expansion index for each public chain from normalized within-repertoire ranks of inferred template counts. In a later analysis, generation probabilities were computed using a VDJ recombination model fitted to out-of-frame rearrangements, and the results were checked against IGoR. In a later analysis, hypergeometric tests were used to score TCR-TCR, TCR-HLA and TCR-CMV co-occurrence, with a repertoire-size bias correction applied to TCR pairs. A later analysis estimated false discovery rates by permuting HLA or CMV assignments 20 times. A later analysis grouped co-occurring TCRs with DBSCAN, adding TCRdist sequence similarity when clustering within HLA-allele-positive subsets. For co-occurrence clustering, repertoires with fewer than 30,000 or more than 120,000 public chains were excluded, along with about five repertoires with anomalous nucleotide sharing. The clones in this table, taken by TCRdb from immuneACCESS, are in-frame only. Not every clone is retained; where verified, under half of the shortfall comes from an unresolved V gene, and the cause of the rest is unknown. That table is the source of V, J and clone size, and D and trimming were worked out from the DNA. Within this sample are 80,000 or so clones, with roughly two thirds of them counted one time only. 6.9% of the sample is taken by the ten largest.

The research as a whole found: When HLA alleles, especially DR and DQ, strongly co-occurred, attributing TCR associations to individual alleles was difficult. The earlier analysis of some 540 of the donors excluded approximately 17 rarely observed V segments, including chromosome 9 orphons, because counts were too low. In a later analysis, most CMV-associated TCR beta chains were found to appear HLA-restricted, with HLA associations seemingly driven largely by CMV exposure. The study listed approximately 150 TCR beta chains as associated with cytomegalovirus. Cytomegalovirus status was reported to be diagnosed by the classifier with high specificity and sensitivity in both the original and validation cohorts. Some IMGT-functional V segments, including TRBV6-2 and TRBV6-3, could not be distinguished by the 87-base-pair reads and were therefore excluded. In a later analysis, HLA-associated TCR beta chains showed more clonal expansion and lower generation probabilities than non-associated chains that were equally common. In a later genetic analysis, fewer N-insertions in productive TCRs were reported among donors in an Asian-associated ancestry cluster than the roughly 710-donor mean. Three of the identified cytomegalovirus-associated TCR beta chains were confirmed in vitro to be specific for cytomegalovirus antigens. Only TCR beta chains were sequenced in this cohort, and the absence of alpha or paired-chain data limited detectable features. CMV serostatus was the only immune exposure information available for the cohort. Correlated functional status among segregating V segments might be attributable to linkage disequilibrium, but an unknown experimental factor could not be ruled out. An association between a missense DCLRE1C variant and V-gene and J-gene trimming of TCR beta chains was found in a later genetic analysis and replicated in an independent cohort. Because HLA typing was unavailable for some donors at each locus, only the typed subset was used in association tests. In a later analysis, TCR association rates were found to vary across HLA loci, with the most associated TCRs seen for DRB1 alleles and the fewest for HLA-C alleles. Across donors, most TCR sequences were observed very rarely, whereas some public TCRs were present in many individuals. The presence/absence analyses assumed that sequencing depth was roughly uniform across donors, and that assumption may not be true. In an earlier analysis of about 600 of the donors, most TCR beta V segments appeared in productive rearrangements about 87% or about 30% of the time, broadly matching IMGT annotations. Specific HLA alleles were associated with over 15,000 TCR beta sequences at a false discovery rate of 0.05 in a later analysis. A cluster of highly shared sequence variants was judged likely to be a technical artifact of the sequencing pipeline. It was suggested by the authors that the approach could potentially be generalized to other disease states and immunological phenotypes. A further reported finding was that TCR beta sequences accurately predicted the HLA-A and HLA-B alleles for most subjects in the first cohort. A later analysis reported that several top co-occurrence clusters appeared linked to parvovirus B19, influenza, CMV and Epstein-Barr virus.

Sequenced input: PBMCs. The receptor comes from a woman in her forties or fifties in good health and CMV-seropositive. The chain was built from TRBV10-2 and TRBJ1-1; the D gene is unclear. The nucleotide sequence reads TGCGCCAGCAGTGAGTGGCAGAAGAACACTGAAGCTTTCTTT. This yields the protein CASSEWQKNTEAFF.